Included here is one TCR beta chain sequence, with context. Its antigen is still unknown. Measured with immunoSEQ multiplex PCR; TCRdb has only the in-frame clones, and not every one. The sample shows some 76,000 clones, approximately 93% of them seen only once. This entry is derived from a study of OX40 agonist ivuxolimab in advanced cancers. V lost 6 bases and J 0 bases, leaving 12 bases between the germline ends. CDR1 and CDR2 from the germline V gene are SNHLY and FYNNEI. The length of the CDR3 is 15 residues. Overall study results and limits: There was clonal expansion of CD4+ and CD8+ blood T cells by week 6 at 0.1 to 3.0 mg/kg.

The rearrangement links TRBV2 to TRBJ1-5, with D possibly matching TRBD1 (6 bases). This material consisted of CD4+ or CD8+ T cells sorted from blood, taken in a trial of the OX40 agonist ivuxolimab. The receptor's source is an adult with an advanced solid tumor such as melanoma, head and neck, liver or kidney cancer. The DNA of the CDR3 is TGTGCCAGCAGGGACAGCTTGTATAGCAATCAGCCCCAGCATTTT. It codes for CASRDSLYSNQPQHF. The full variable domain, in which reference TRBV2 and TRBJ1-5 provide the parts outside the CDR3, is EPEVTQTPSHQVTQMGQEVILRCVPISNHLYFYWYRQILGQKVEFLVSFYNNEISEKSEIFDDQFSVERPDGSNFTLKIRSTKLEDSAMYFCASRDSLYSNQPQHFGDGTRLSIL.